These 10 T cell receptor beta chains were all obtained from the same sample, sequenced in a study of T cell responses to AZD1222 COVID-19 vaccine. TCRdb keeps only in-frame clones here, not all; method: immunoSEQ multiplex PCR. The sample includes 120,000 or so clones, around 90% of them seen just once. The sample was peripheral blood, taken on day 0 of AZD1222 vaccination. These receptors came from an adult in good health.

This rearrangement joins TRBV4-3 to TRBJ2-7; D is possibly TRBD1 (6 bases). V gave up 0 bases and J gave up 6 bases, with 18 bases separating them. There are 16 residues in the CDR3. The germline V gene has CDR1 LGHNA and CDR2 YSLEER. The CDR3 sequence: CASSQDPGHDVGEQYF. The CDR3 coding sequence is TGCGCCAGCAGCCAAGATCCGGGACACGACGTAGGCGAGCAGTACTTC.

The V and J genes are TRBV4-2 and TRBJ2-5, with TRBD2 matching over 7 bases. Losses at the gene ends were 4 bases for V and 5 bases for J; bases not matched to a gene: 10. This CDR3 spans 15 amino acids. The germline gives CDR1 LGHNA, CDR2 YNFKEQ. CDR3 amino acids: CASSPLKGGDETQYF. CDR3 coding DNA: TGTGCCAGCAGCCCTTTAAAGGGAGGGGATGAGACCCAGTACTTC.

The chain employs TRBV28 and TRBJ2-2; 7 positions match TRBD1. The germline gives CDR1 MDHEN, CDR2 SYDVKM. The CDR3 covers 15 residues. Trimming took 4 bases from V and 4 from J; bases not matched to a gene: 6. The CDR3 reads CASSSRDRLTGELFF. The CDR3 nucleotides are TGTGCCAGCAGTTCCCGGGACAGACTCACCGGGGAGCTGTTTTTT.

Here the CDR3 reads CASSHSGVNTEAFF. The CDR3 nucleotides are TGTGCCAGCAGTCATTCCGGGGTGAACACTGAAGCTTTCTTT. The rearrangement links TRBV28 to TRBJ1-1; no clear D gene. Per the germline V gene, CDR1 is MDHEN and CDR2 is SYDVKM. The CDR3 consists of 14 residues. Trimming cost V 5 bases and J 0 bases, with 10 bases left between them.

This rearrangement joins TRBV2 to TRBJ2-3; D unresolved. The CDR3 runs to 12 residues. CDR1 and CDR2 from the germline V gene are SNHLY and FYNNEI. V shed 8 bases and J shed 3 bases, with 9 bases lying between them. CDR3 sequence (DNA): TGTGCCAGCTGTTATGTTACAGATACGCAGTATTTT. Its protein is CASCYVTDTQYF.

This clone occurred once. The chain combines TRBV28 with TRBJ1-5; D gene ambiguous. Germline V gene data show CDR1 as MDHEN and CDR2 as SYDVKM. The CDR3 length is 14 residues. The V end lost 4 bases, the J end lost 4 bases, and 11 bases lay between the germline ends. This chain's CDR3 is CASSSSGLNQPQHF. Written as DNA, the CDR3 is TGTGCCAGCAGTTCGTCAGGTCTTAATCAGCCCCAGCATTTT.

Notes on this clone: A junction end diverges from the germline sequence, so it may reflect a read error. The V call is TRBV2, the J call TRBJ2-1; D call uncertain. CDR3 length equals 14 residues. Per germline, CDR1 SNHLY and CDR2 FYNNEI. CDR3 DNA: TGTGCCAGCAGCCTTCGATCCATTTACAATGCGCAGTTCTTC. Encoded protein: CASSLRSIYNAQFF. Based on the CDR3 plus reference TRBV2 and TRBJ2-1, the full variable domain is EPEVTQTPSHQVTQMGQEVILRCVPISNHLYFYWYRQILGQKVEFLVSFYNNEISEKSEIFDDQFSVERPDGSNFTLKIRSTKLEDSAMYFCASSLRSIYNAQFFGPGTRLTVL.

The rearrangement links TRBV30 to TRBJ1-2; weak D call: TRBD1 (5 bases). Trimming stripped 3 bases from V and 2 bases from J, with 19 bases between. The CDR3 runs to 16 residues. Germline loops: CDR1 GTSNPN, CDR2 SVGIG (reference sequence). The CDR3 region is CAWSPRTPAPNYGYTF. DNA of the CDR3: TGTGCCTGGAGCCCTAGGACACCAGCGCCAAACTATGGCTACACCTTC.

V is TRBV4-3 and J is TRBJ1-6, with D unclear. V was pared by 0 bases and J by 1 base, with 19 bases between. This CDR3 contains 20 residues. The germline V gene has CDR1 LGHNA and CDR2 YSLEER. The CDR3 sequence is CASSQDRLPLSTSYNSPLHF. The CDR3 DNA reads as TGCGCCAGCAGCCAAGATCGTCTGCCTTTATCGACTTCCTATAATTCACCCCTCCACTTT.

This chain connects TRBV13 to TRBJ1-1; D is unclear. The CDR3 runs 12 residues. Trimming removed 1 base at V and 4 bases at J, with 4 bases between. The germline CDR1 and CDR2 sequences are PRHDT and FYEKMQ (reference sequence). CDR3 region: CASSLVVTEAFF. CDR3 sequence (DNA): TGTGCCAGCAGCTTAGTAGTCACTGAAGCTTTCTTT.